These 18 T cell receptor beta chains were sequenced from one sample in a study of T cell changes during pregnancy in multiple sclerosis. Some clones are missing from TCRdb's copy, which holds only in-frame ones; the method was immunoSEQ multiplex PCR. The sample has more than 35,000 clones; about 92% are singletons. Sequencing was performed on CD4+ T cells from peripheral blood mononuclear cells, taken after pregnancy. The receptors originated from a female donor in good health, enrolled as a control in a pregnancy study.

The chain is built from TRBV7-6 and TRBJ1-1; 7 nucleotides line up with TRBD1. In germline, CDR1 is SGHVS, CDR2 FNYEAQ. J was trimmed by 1 base and V by 5 bases; bases with no gene match: 7. The CDR3 contains 15 residues. CDR3 sequence reads: CASSLQGLGNTEAFF. The CDR3 nucleotides are TGTGCCAGCAGCCTACAGGGGCTGGGGAACACTGAAGCTTTCTTT.

The chain has TRBV7-2 and TRBJ2-7; 11 positions agree with TRBD1. This CDR3 region has 16 residues. Germline CDR1 and CDR2: SGHTA and FQGNSA. Trimming took 0 bases from V and 5 from J; bases not matched to a gene: 6. This CDR3 reads CASSLARTGGWHEQYF. CDR3 coding DNA: TGTGCCAGCAGCTTAGCCCGGACAGGGGGCTGGCACGAGCAGTACTTC.

This clone was found once. The chain employs TRBV28 and TRBJ1-1; weak D call: TRBD1 (5 bases). Looked up from germline, CDR1 is MDHEN and CDR2 is SYDVKM. The CDR3 consists of 15 residues. V lost 7 bases and J 3 bases, leaving 18 bases between the germline ends. DNA of the CDR3: TGTGCCAGCACAGGGCCCGGGGGAGGAGACACTGAAGCTTTCTTT. Amino acids: CASTGPGGGDTEAFF.

The chain combines TRBV4-3 with TRBJ2-3, with 7 bases aligning to TRBD2. There are 14 residues in the CDR3. In germline, CDR1 is LGHNA, CDR2 YSLEER. Trimming took 7 bases from V and 1 from J; bases not matched to a gene: 5. The CDR3, as DNA: TGCGCCAGCAAAAGAACTAGCGGCACAGATACGCAGTATTTT. This sequence encodes CASKRTSGTDTQYF.

The chain employs TRBV19 and TRBJ1-6; possibly TRBD1 for D (5 bases). CDR3 length: 14 amino acids. Germline V gene data show CDR1 as LNHDA and CDR2 as SQIVND (reference sequence). Trimming stripped 7 bases from V and 2 bases from J, with 9 bases between. CDR3 DNA: TGTGCCAGTAATCCGGACACCTATAATTCACCCCTCCACTTT. It codes for CASNPDTYNSPLHF.

The J gene is TRBJ2-2, the V gene TRBV6-5; 8 positions match TRBD1. CDR1 and CDR2 from the germline V gene are MNHEY and SVGAGI. V trimming: 7 bases; J trimming: 2 bases; junction bases outside the gene matches: 3. The CDR3 covers 14 residues. The CDR3 is CASMGQANTGELFF. CDR3 nucleotides: TGTGCCAGCATGGGACAGGCTAACACCGGGGAGCTGTTTTTT.

This rearrangement joins TRBV5-4 to TRBJ2-1; no reliable D call. The germline gives CDR1 SGHNT, CDR2 YYREEE (reference sequence). There are 13 residues in the CDR3. Trimming cost V 1 base and J 10 bases, with 12 bases left between them. The CDR3 sequence: CASSLFGFNEQFF. The CDR3, as DNA: TGTGCCAGCAGCTTGTTCGGTTTTAACGAGCAGTTCTTC. The full variable domain, completed using reference TRBV5-4 and TRBJ2-1, is ETGVTQSPTHLIKTRGQQVTLRCSSQSGHNTVSWYQQALGQGPQFIFQYYREEENGRGNFPPRFSGLQFPNYSSELNVNALELDDSALYLCASSLFGFNEQFFGPGTRLTVL.

The chain couples TRBV9 to TRBJ2-5, with 10 bases lining up with TRBD2. This CDR3 has 20 residues. V lost 4 bases to trimming and J lost 5 bases; unmatched junction nucleotides: 23. Germline loops: CDR1 SGDLS, CDR2 YYNGEE. DNA for the CDR3: TGTGCCAGCAGCACCACCCTCCCCGGAAAAGCGGGAGGGCAGAGCGAGACCCAGTACTTC. It specifies CASSTTLPGKAGGQSETQYF.

The chain employs TRBV30 and TRBJ2-3, with 9 bases identical to TRBD2. V dropped 2 bases and J dropped 8; count of bases not matched to a gene: 11. The CDR3 runs 15 residues. Germline CDR1 is GTSNPN and CDR2 is SVGIG (reference sequence). This CDR3 reads CAWSSLAGKGGTQYF. The CDR3 coding sequence is TGTGCCTGGAGTTCCCTAGCGGGAAAGGGCGGTACGCAGTATTTT.

The chain recombines TRBV19 with TRBJ1-1; TRBD1 might be the D (6 bases). The germline V gene encodes CDR1 LNHDA and CDR2 SQIVND (reference sequence). This CDR3 contains 13 residues. V lost 5 bases and J 4 bases, leaving 11 bases between the germline ends. The CDR3 sequence: CASSPRGGTEAFF. DNA for the CDR3: TGTGCCAGTAGTCCAAGGGGGGGCACTGAAGCTTTCTTT.

V gene TRBV28 combines with J gene TRBJ1-5; TRBD1 aligns across 7 bases. The CDR3 is 14 amino acids. J gave up 1 base and V 6 bases, and 3 bases lay outside the gene matches. Germline CDR1 reads MDHEN; CDR2 reads SYDVKM. CDR3 in amino acids: CASRGRGSNQPQHF. CDR3 bases: TGTGCCAGCAGGGGCAGGGGGAGCAATCAGCCCCAGCATTTT.

This sequence joins TRBV10-3 and TRBJ2-1; 14 nucleotides agree with TRBD2. Germline CDR1 and CDR2: ENHRY and SYGVKD. The CDR3 sequence is 16 residues long. Losses at the gene ends were 10 bases for V and 15 bases for J; bases not matched to a gene: 20. CDR3 residues: CATLGGTSGSFTGGFF. The DNA of the CDR3 is TGTGCCACCCTGGGGGGGACTAGCGGGAGTTTTACCGGGGGGTTCTTC.

V gene TRBV15 combines with J gene TRBJ1-2; TRBD1 matches at 9 bases. The trim removed 9 bases at V and 1 base at J, leaving 12 bases unmatched. The CDR3 runs 16 residues. Germline V gives CDR1 LNHNV, CDR2 YYDKDF (reference sequence). The CDR3 sequence: CATRNDRGTINYGYTF. CDR3 nucleotide sequence: TGTGCCACGAGAAACGACAGGGGGACGATTAACTATGGCTACACCTTC.

The rearrangement joins TRBV7-2 to TRBJ1-2; no reliable D call. Trimming cost V 6 bases and J 0 bases, with 11 bases left between them. The length of the CDR3 is 14 residues. Germline V gene lookup returns CDR1 SGHTA and CDR2 FQGNSA. Here the CDR3 DNA reads TGTGCCAGCAGAGAGACCAGGACTAACTATGGCTACACCTTC. Protein product: CASRETRTNYGYTF.

The CDR3 region is CASSVDPSGMVTDTQYF. DNA of the CDR3: TGTGCCAGCAGCGTAGACCCCAGCGGGATGGTGACAGATACGCAGTATTTT. V is TRBV9 and J is TRBJ2-3; 7 nucleotides match TRBD2. This CDR3 spans 17 amino acids. Germline V gene sequence: CDR1 SGDLS, CDR2 YYNGEE. J was trimmed by 3 bases and V by 0 bases; bases with no gene match: 10.

The V gene is TRBV5-1, the J gene TRBJ2-5; possible D gene TRBD2, 5 bases. The germline V and J ends were trimmed by 4 bases and 3 bases, with 16 bases remaining between them. The CDR3 spans 15 residues. Germline CDR1 reads SGHRS; CDR2 reads YFSETQ. The CDR3 region has the DNA TGCGCCAGCAGCCTGGAGAGGGTGGGCAAAGAGACCCAGTACTTC. Translating it yields CASSLERVGKETQYF.

The J gene is TRBJ2-2, the V gene TRBV28; TRBD2 matches at 11 bases. The CDR3 extends over 19 amino acids. With V trimmed by 6 bases and J by 4 bases, 16 bases remained unmatched. Germline V gives CDR1 MDHEN, CDR2 SYDVKM. CDR3 sequence: CASSLPGTSGTLSTGELFF. In DNA form, the CDR3 reads TGTGCCAGCAGCCTACCCGGGACTAGCGGTACCCTTAGCACCGGGGAGCTGTTTTTT.

The chain joins TRBV27 to TRBJ2-7, with D hard to call. V dropped 2 bases and J dropped 2 bases, with 7 bases sitting between them. The CDR3 sequence is 13 residues long. Germline CDR1 MNHEY, CDR2 SMNVEV (reference sequence). As DNA, the CDR3 is TGTGCCAGCAGTTTAGGAGTACCCTACGAGCAGTACTTC. This translates into CASSLGVPYEQYF.